The clone carrying this T cell receptor (beta chain) was observed a single time. Antigen: not known. The PCR employed 60 Vbeta primers together with 13 Jbeta primers. The protocol was immunoSEQ multiplex PCR, while the TCRdb copy is restricted to in-frame clones and leaves out a portion. The table lists 150,000 to 200,000 clones, around 80% of them singletons. The CDR3 totals 16 residues. The germline CDR1 and CDR2 sequences are SNHLY and FYNNEI. V lost 6 bases to trimming and J lost 1 base, with 13 bases between them. The data were taken from a study of cytomegalovirus exposure and HLA in healthy donors. Findings and caveats of the study: Of the V segments, some could not be distinguished, including TRBV6-2 and TRBV6-3, and were excluded. The sole available immune exposure information was CMV serostatus. The authors enumerated roughly 180 TCR beta chains as linked to cytomegalovirus.

The sequence came from a man aged 35-49 years in good health and CMV-seronegative. Specimen: PBMCs. The J gene is TRBJ1-6, the V gene TRBV2, with a possible D match to TRBD1 (6 bases). The CDR3 reads CASSLYDRSYNSPLHF. The CDR3 DNA sequence: TGTGCCAGCAGCCTTTACGACAGGTCCTATAATTCACCCCTCCACTTT.